This T cell receptor beta chain was found in a study of CD8 T cells in Susac syndrome. Background on the study: Patients with Susac syndrome were, at the time of blood collection, therapy-naive, maintained on corticosteroids, or maintained on intravenous immunoglobulin alone. Findings of the study overall: The CD4+ T cell repertoires in Susac syndrome did not show any clonal expansion.

Reverse transcription used roughly 0.5 to 1 ug RNA and random hexamers. Each CDR3 protein is one row after TCRdb ran MiXCR on the immunoSEQ multiplex PCR reads. The table lists some 150,000 distinct CDR3 sequences, under 97% of them singletons. With regard to this clonotype: What it recognizes is unknown.

The Susac syndrome patients fit the recently defined diagnostic criteria for definite or probable disease. The CDR3 sequence is 13 residues long. CDR1 is DFQATT, CDR2 SNEGSKA, per germline (reference sequence). Sequencing was done on a sample of CD4+ T cells from PBMCs. V usage is TRBV20-1 and J usage is TRBJ2-1, with 8 bases identical to TRBD2. This receptor was identified in a human donor with Susac syndrome. The CDR3 nucleotides are TGCAGCGCGGCCGGGACTAGGTACAATGAGCAGTTCTTC. It specifies CSAAGTRYNEQFF.